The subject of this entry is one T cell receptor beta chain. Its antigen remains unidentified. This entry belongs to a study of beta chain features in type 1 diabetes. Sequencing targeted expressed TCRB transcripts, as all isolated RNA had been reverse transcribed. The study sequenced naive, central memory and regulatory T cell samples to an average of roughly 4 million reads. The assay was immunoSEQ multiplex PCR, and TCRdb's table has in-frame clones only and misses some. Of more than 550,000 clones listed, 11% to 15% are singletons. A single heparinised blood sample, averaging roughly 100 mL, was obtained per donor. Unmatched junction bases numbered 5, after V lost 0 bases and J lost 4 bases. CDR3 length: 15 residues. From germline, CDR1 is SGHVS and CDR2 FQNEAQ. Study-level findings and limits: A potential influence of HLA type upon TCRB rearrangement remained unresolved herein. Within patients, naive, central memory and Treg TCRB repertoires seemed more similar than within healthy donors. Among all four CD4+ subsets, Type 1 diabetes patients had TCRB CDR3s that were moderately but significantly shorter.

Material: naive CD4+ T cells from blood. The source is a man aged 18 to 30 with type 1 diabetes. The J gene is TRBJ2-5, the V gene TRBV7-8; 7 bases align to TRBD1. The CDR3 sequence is CASSLARPGGETQYF. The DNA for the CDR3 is TGTGCCAGCAGCTTAGCGAGGCCAGGGGGAGAGACCCAGTACTTC.